This TCR beta chain stems from a study of T cell repertoires in cytomegalovirus infection. Each CDR3 protein gets one entry after TCRdb re-called the reads with MiXCR. The repertoire includes around 340,000 distinct CDR3 sequences, approximately 32% of them detected once, and around 20% sits in the top ten. A note on this clonotype: What it binds is unknown.

The V gene end was trimmed by 3 bases and the J gene end by 1 base; junction bases not matched to a gene: 3. This CDR3 contains 15 residues. The clonotype originates from a human donor in good health (CMV status not recorded). Some clones in this sample may be carry-over from other donors' samples. The chain links TRBV12-3 or TRBV12-4 to TRBJ1-5; 7 nucleotides align to TRBD1. The sequencing here drew on cultured PBMCs, taken from culture after CMV antigen stimulation. CDR3 DNA: TGTGCCAGCAGTTTCAAGGGGGCGAGCAATCAGCCCCAGCATTTT. Translated, it gives CASSFKGASNQPQHF.